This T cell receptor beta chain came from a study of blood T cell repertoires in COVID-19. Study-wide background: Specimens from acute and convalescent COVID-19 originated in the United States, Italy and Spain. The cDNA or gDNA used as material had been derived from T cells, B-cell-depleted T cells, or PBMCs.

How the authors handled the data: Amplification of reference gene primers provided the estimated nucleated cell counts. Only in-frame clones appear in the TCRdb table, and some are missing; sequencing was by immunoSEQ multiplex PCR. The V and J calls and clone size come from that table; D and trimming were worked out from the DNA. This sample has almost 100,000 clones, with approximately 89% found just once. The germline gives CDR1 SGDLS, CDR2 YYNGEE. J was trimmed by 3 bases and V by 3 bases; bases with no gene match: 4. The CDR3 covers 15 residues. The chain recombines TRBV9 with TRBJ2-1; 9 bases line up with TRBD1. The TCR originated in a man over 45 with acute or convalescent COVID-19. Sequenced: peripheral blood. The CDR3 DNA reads TGTGCCAGCAGCGCGGCGGGACAGGGCTACAATGAGCAGTTCTTC. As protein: CASSAAGQGYNEQFF.